This T cell receptor (beta chain) stems from a study of blood T cells in healthy people across ages. The germline gives CDR1 MNHEY, CDR2 SMNVEV (reference sequence). Trimming pared 2 bases from V and 6 bases from J, leaving 5 bases between. The CDR3 runs 12 residues. This clonotype showed up just a few times. A sample-barcoded 5' primer and a J-beta primer mix were used in a second PCR of roughly 6 to 11 cycles. Unique molecular identifiers of 12 random nucleotides labeled each cDNA. TCRdb reprocessed the 5' RACE reads with MiXCR, giving one entry per CDR3 protein. There are roughly 680,000 distinct CDR3 sequences in the sample; roughly half occur only once, and less than 15% lies in the top ten.

The chain is built from TRBV27 and TRBJ2-1; D call uncertain. Sequencing was done on a sample of blood. The receptor was derived from an elderly woman in good health. The CDR3 region has the DNA TGTGCCAGCAGTTTAACCCCCAATGAGCAGTTCTTC. Its translation: CASSLTPNEQFF.